A single T cell receptor (beta chain) is shown here with its context. Its antigen is not yet known. No qualities accompany the bases; no much larger clone lies one base away. The entry originates in a study of blood T cells in healthy people across ages (dated by TCRdb to between 2014 and 2017). Some background on the complete study: Template switching captured roughly one uniquely barcoded TCR beta cDNA molecule per two T cells in model experiments. Using deep sequencing normalized with unique cDNA molecular identifiers, the study measured how TCR beta repertoire diversity changes with age. To avoid experimental bias, donors of different ages were randomly spread across the sequencing lanes. The study analyzed two additional independent replicas of 1 million unique cDNA reads from the same blood draw for two donors, one aged 18 to 29 and one aged 80 or older. The donors were divided into four age groups: young (average 16 years), middle-aged (approximately 39), aged (about 60) and long-lived (nearly 85).

Library construction relied on 5' RACE. Sequencing relied on an Illumina HiSeq 2500. A second PCR of roughly 6 to 11 cycles was run with a J-beta primer mix and a sample-barcoded 5' primer. A template-switch 5' adaptor carrying 12 random nucleotides introduced a unique molecular identifier onto each TCR beta cDNA molecule. Each sample yielded at least 2.5 million CDR3-containing paired-end reads. First-strand cDNA was synthesized from all RNA with the Mint cDNA synthesis kit, primed by a TRBC-specific oligonucleotide. After uracil-DNA glycosylase treatment, a first 18-cycle PCR used universal primers M1SS and BC2_uni_R on all cDNA. As for how the authors treated the data: Each sample was normalized by randomly selecting 1 million high-quality reads, each carrying a distinct molecular identifier. Instead of being binned into consensus sequences, reads with shared molecular identifiers were discarded. MiTCR, set to a Q25 quality threshold and the strictest error-elimination algorithm, was used for CDR3 identification, clonotype clustering and error correction. A nonparametric unseen species model using Euler transformation provided a lower-bound estimate of total TCR beta diversity. TCRdb itself trimmed the public reads at Q25 with fastp, ran MiXCR and retained productive beta chains. Each CDR3 protein gets just one entry, which takes the most common genes and DNA from the rows behind it. TCRdb, not the authors, supplied the V and J calls. This sample is represented by about 640,000 distinct CDR3 sequences; about 53% of them were singletons. The leading ten clones occupy around 37% of the sample.

Spanning cysteine to phenylalanine, the CDR3 consists of 13 amino acids. Here the CDR3 DNA is all that survives: 39 bases in frame from base 1. V is shortened by 6 bases, J by 3 bases, and the region joining them spans 9 bases. What the work shows at the level of the full study, not this receptor alone: Compared with the aged group, the long-lived group had more naive CD4+ T cells, fewer expanded clones and increased TCR diversity, a pattern suggesting age selection. Donor CMV infection status was unknown, potentially confounding age-related changes in expanded clonotypes. The percentage of naive T cells measured by flow cytometry correlated strongly with observed TCR beta diversity. Since profiling was done on bulk unsorted PBMCs, naive and antigen-experienced compartments could not be conclusively compared. Estimates of total diversity based on one million sequenced T cells were considered lower bounds and underestimates. Observed TCR beta diversity per million T cells fell roughly linearly with age, and a significant reduction was already apparent by age roughly 40.

Systemically healthy Caucasian individuals from Russia, some 40 in total and aged about 6 to 95 years, were included as donors. Each donor gave ten milliliters of peripheral blood, collected into EDTA-treated Vacutainer tubes. PBMCs were isolated by Ficoll-Paque density-gradient centrifugation, with at least 6 million obtained per sample. Total RNA, at least 6 micrograms per sample, was extracted from PBMCs with Trizol reagent. For every donor, an aliquot of PBMCs went through flow cytometry to measure the percentages of naive CD45RAhigh/CD27high T cells. The sequenced sample consisted of blood. This receptor chain uses TRBV12-3 or TRBV12-4 and TRBJ1-5, with the D gene call left open. This TCR was recovered from a man in his 60s in good health. The CDR3 region: CASRNSPNQPQHF. The base sequence is TGTGCCAGCAGAAACAGTCCCAATCAGCCCCAGCATTTT.